Listed here is a single T cell receptor beta chain. Its antigen is as yet unknown. The V gene's germline CDR1 is KGHDR and CDR2 SFDVKD. Trimming pared 9 bases from V and 4 bases from J, leaving 11 bases between. The CDR3 is 12 amino acids. The data originate from a study of breast tumors, draining lymph nodes, adjacent tissues. Study-wide points: Findings are consistent with lymph node origin and intratumoral expansion of most tumor T cells. Tumor TCR diversity was below lymph nodes but above nontumor tissue. Luminal-like breast cancer showed significantly greater tumor-nontumor repertoire similarity than basal-like breast cancer did. Tumor T cell lymph node origin was a supported hypothesis, not proven.

Samples came from axillary lymph nodes draining the breast cancer. TCRdb fed the multiplex PCR reads into MiXCR, producing one record per CDR3 protein. The data show 150,000 to 200,000 distinct CDR3 sequences, 33% seen once. The chain joins TRBV24-1 to TRBJ1-1; no definite D call. Sequencing input: axillary lymph node tissue. This TCR came from a female donor with breast cancer. Some clones in this sample may be carry-over from other donors' samples. The CDR3 DNA reads TGTGCCACCTCCGGGGTATCCACTGAAGCTTTCTTT. The encoded protein is CATSGVSTEAFF.